In its sample, the clone carrying this T cell receptor beta chain was seen many times. Attached unique molecular identifiers marked individual cDNA molecules. Using its own MiXCR run on the 5' RACE reads, TCRdb lists one record per CDR3 protein. Of tens of thousands of distinct CDR3 sequences listed, roughly an eighth are singletons. The record originates from a study of early T cells in non-severe SARS-CoV-2 infection. Germline CDR1 is SGHVS and CDR2 is FNYEAQ. The CDR3 runs to 17 residues. V was pared by 5 bases and J by 7 bases, with 14 bases of the junction left unmatched. This TCR was sampled from an adult who was a healthcare worker with PCR-confirmed SARS-CoV-2 infection or an uninfected control (not recorded which). The chain uses TRBV7-6 and TRBJ2-2; 9 bases match TRBD1. Sequenced: whole blood. CDR3 in amino acids: CASSPITGGVLGGELFF. The CDR3 coding sequence is TGTGCCAGCAGCCCTATTACAGGGGGCGTTCTGGGCGGGGAGCTGTTTTTT. The full variable domain, in which reference TRBV7-6 and TRBJ2-2 provide the parts outside the CDR3, is GAGVSQSPRYKVTKRGQDVALRCDPISGHVSLYWYRQALGQGPEFLTYFNYEAQQDKSGLPNDRFSAERPEGSISTLTIQRTEQRDSAMYRCASSPITGGVLGGELFFGEGSRLTVL.